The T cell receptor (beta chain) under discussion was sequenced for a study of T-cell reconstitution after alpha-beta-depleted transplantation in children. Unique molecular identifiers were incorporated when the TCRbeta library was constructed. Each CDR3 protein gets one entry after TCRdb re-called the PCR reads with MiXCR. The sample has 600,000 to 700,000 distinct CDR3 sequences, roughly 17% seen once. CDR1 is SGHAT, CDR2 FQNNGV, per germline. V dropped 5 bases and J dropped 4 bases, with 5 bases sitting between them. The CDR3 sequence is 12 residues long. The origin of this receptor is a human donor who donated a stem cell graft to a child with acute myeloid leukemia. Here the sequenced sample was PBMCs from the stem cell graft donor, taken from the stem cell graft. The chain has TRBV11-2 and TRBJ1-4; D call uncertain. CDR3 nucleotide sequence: TGTGCCAGCAGCACCAATAATGAAAAACTGTTTTTT. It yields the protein CASSTNNEKLFF.